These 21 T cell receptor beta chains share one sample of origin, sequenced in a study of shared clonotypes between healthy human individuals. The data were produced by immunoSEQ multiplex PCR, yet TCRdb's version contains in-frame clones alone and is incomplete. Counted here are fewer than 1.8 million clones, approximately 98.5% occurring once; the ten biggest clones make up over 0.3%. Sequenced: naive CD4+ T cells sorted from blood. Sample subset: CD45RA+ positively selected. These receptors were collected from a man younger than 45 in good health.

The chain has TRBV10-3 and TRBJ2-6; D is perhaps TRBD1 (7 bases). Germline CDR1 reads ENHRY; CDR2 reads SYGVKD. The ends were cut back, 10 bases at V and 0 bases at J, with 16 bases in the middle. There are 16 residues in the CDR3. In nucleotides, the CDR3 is TGTGCCACCAGGGGGGACAGAGGCTCTGGGGCCAACGTCCTGACTTTC. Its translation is CATRGDRGSGANVLTF.

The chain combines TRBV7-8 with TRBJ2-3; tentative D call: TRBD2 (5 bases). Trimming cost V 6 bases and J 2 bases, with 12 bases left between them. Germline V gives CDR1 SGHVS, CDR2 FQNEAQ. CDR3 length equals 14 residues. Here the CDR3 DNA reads TGTGCCAGCAGGCAAGGACTCTCCACAGATACGCAGTATTTT. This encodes CASRQGLSTDTQYF.

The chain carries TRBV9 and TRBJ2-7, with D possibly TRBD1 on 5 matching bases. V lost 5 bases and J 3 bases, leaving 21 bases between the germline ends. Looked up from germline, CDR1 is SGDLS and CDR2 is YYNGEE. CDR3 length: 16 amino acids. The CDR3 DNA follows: TGTGCCAGCAGTCCCTCAGGGTACTCTAGGAGCTACGAGCAGTACTTC. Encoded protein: CASSPSGYSRSYEQYF. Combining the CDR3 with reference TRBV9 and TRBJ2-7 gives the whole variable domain DSGVTQTPKHLITATGQRVTLRCSPRSGDLSVYWYQQSLDQGLQFLIQYYNGEERAKGNILERFSAQQFPDLHSELNLSSLELGDSALYFCASSPSGYSRSYEQYFGPGTRLTVT.

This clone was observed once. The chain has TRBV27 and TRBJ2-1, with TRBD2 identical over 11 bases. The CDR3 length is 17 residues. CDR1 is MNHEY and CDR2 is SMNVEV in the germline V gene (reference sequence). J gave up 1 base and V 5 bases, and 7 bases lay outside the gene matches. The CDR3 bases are TGTGCCAGCAGTGGAACTAGCGGGAGTTGGTCCTACAATGAGCAGTTCTTC. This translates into CASSGTSGSWSYNEQFF.

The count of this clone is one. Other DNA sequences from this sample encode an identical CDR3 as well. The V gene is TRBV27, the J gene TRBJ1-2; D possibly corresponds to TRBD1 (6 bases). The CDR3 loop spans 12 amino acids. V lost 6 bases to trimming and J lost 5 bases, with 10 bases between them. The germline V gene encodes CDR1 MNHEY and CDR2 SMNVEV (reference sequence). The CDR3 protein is CASSFRGYGYTF. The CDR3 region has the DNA TGTGCCAGCAGCTTCAGGGGTTATGGCTACACCTTC.

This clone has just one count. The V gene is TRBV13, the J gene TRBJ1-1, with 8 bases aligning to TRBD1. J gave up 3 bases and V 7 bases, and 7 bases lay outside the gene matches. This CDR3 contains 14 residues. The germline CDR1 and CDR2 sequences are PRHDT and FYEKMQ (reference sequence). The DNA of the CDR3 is TGTGCCAGCACCTCTAGGGACAGGCACACTGAAGCTTTCTTT. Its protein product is CASTSRDRHTEAFF.

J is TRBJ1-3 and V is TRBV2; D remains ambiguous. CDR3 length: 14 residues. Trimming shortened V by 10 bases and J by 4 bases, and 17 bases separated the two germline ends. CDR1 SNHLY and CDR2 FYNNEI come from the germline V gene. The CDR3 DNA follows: TGTGCCACCACGGACCTTAAGCTAGGAAACACCATATATTTT. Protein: CATTDLKLGNTIYF.

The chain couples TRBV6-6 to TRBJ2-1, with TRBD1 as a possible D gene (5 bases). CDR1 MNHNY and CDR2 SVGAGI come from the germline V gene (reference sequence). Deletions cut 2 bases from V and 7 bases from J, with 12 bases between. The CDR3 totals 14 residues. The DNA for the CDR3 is TGTGCCAGCAGTTACGAAGGACCAGGGAATGAGCAGTTCTTC. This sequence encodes CASSYEGPGNEQFF.

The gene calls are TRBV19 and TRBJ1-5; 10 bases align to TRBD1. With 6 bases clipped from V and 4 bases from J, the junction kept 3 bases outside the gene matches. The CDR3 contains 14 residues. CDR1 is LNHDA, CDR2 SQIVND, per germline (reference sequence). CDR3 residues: CASRGTGVNQPQHF. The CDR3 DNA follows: TGTGCCAGTAGAGGGACAGGGGTAAATCAGCCCCAGCATTTT.

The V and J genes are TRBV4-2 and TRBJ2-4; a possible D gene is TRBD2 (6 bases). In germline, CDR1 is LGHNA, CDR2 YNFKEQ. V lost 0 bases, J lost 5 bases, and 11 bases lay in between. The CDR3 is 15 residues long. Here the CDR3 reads CASSQEVTSQNIQYF. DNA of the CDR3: TGTGCCAGCAGCCAAGAGGTGACTAGTCAAAACATTCAGTACTTC.

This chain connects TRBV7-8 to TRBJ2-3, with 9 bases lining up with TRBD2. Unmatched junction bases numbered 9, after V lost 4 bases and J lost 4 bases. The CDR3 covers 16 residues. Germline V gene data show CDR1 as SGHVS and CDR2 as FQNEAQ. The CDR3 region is CASSSIAGVVADTQYF. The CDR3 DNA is TGTGCCAGCAGCTCGATAGCGGGAGTAGTAGCAGATACGCAGTATTTT.

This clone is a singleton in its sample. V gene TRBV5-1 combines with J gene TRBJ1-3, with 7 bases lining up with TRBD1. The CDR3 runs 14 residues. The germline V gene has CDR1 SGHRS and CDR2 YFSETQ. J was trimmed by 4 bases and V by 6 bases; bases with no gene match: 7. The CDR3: CASKDRASGNTIYF. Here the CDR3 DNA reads TGCGCCAGCAAAGACAGGGCCTCAGGAAACACCATATATTTT.

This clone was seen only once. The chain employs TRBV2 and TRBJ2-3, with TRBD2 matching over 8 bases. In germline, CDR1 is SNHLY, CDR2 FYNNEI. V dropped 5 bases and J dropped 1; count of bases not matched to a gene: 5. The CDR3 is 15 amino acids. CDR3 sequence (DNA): TGTGCCAGCAGTCCGGGACTAGTGGGCACAGATACGCAGTATTTT. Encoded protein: CASSPGLVGTDTQYF.

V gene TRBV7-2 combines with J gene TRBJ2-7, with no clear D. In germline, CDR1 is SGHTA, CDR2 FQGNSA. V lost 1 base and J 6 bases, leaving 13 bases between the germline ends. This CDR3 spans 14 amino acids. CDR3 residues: CASSLVGVDGEQYF. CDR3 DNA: TGTGCCAGCAGCTTAGTCGGTGTTGACGGCGAGCAGTACTTC.

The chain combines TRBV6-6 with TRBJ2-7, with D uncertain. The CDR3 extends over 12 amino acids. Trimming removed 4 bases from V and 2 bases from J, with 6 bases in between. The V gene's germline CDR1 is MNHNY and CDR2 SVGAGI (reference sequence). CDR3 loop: CASSSQAYEQYF. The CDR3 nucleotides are TGTGCCAGCAGTTCGCAGGCCTACGAGCAGTACTTC.

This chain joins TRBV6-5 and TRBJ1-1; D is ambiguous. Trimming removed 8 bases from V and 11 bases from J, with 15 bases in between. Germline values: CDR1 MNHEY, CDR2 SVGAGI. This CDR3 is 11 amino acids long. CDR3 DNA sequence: TGTGCCAGCCAGACGGTTAGTAGCGCTTTCTTT. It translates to CASQTVSSAFF.

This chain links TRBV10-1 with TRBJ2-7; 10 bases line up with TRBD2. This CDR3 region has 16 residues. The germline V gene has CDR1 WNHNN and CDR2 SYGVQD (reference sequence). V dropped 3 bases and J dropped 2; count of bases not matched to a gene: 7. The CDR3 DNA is TGCGCCAGCAGTGAAGCGGCTAGCGGGAGTCCCTACGAGCAGTACTTC. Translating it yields CASSEAASGSPYEQYF.

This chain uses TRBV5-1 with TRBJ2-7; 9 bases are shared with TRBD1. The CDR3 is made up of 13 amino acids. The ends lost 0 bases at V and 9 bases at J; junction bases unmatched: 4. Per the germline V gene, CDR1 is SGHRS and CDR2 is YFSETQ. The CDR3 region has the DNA TGCGCCAGCAGCTTGGGGACAGGGGAATGGCAGTACTTC. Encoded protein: CASSLGTGEWQYF.

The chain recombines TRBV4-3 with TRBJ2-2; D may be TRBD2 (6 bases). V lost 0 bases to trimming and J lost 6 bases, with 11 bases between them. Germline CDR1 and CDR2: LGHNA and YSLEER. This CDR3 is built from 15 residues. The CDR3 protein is CASSQDGGTAGELFF. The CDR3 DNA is TGCGCCAGCAGCCAAGATGGAGGGACTGCCGGGGAGCTGTTTTTT.

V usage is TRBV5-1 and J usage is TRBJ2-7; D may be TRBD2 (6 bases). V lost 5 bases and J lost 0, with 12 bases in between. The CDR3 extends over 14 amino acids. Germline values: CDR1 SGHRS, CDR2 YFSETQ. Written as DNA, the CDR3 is TGCGCCAGCAGATCCGAGACTAGCTCCTACGAGCAGTACTTC. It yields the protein CASRSETSSYEQYF.

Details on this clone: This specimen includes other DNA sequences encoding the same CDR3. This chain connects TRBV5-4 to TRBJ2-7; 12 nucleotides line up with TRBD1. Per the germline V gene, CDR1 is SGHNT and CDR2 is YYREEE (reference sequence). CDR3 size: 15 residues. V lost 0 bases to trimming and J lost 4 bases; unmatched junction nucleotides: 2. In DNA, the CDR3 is TGTGCCAGCAGCTTGGGGGGACAGGGGGCGTACGAGCAGTACTTC. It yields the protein CASSLGGQGAYEQYF.